The sequence of this T cell receptor beta chain was determined in a study of blood T cell repertoires in COVID-19. Assay used: immunoSEQ multiplex PCR; TCRdb lists only in-frame clones, some missing. The sample has about 27,000 clones; approximately 64% are singletons. CDR3 length: 15 amino acids. The ends were cut back, 8 bases at V and 0 bases at J, with 15 bases in the middle. Germline CDR1 is SGHDN and CDR2 is FVKESK. This clone was counted a few times. The sequence derives from a man aged 60 to 75 with active or convalescent COVID-19. Material for sequencing was peripheral blood. The chain joins TRBV14 to TRBJ2-3, with D perhaps TRBD2 (6 bases). In DNA form, the CDR3 reads TGTGCCAGCCTTTTGAGTAGCGGAAGCACAGATACGCAGTATTTT. This codes for CASLLSSGSTDTQYF.